A selection of T cell receptor beta chains follows, all from one sample in a study of identical twins. TCRdb re-derived calls from the 5' RACE reads in MiXCR, one entry per CDR3 protein. The sample consists of 1.5 million or so distinct CDR3 sequences, around 33% of them appearing once. Sequenced input: cord blood. These receptors originate from a newborn girl in good health. Each CDR3 is given with its conserved first and last residue. Fields, in order: J gene, clone size, D gene, V gene, CDR3 DNA, CDR3 protein. The D gene is left open where the match is weak. Clone size, where shown, is once, few, many, or a class for clones that have expanded.

j_call: TRBJ2-5
clone_size: NA
d_call: NA
v_call: TRBV24-1
cdr3_nt: TGTGCCACCAGTGATTTATCCGAAGAGACCCAGTACTTC
cdr3_aa: CATSDLSEETQYF

j_call: TRBJ1-1
clone_size: few
d_call: NA
v_call: TRBV6-5
cdr3_nt: TGTGCCAGCAGTCTCTCAGGGATAGCTTTCTTT
cdr3_aa: CASSLSGIAFF

j_call: TRBJ2-3
clone_size: NA
d_call: NA
v_call: TRBV10-2
cdr3_nt: TGCGCCAGCAGGGGGGTTTGGGATACGCAGTATTTT
cdr3_aa: CASRGVWDTQYF

j_call: TRBJ2-3
clone_size: NA
d_call: TRBD2
v_call: TRBV20-1
cdr3_nt: TGCAGTGCGAAGGGACTAGCGAGCACAGATACGCAGTATTTT
cdr3_aa: CSAKGLASTDTQYF

j_call: TRBJ1-1
clone_size: NA
d_call: NA
v_call: TRBV27
cdr3_nt: TGTGCCAGCACCAATTATCCTCCGCCGGGCACTGAAGCTTTCTTT
cdr3_aa: CASTNYPPPGTEAFF

j_call: TRBJ2-7
clone_size: NA
d_call: NA
v_call: TRBV7-9
cdr3_nt: TGTGCCAGCAGCCAACAGGATTGGGACAATGAGCAGTACTTC
cdr3_aa: CASSQQDWDNEQYF

j_call: TRBJ2-1
clone_size: NA
d_call: TRBD2
v_call: TRBV12-3/TRBV12-4
cdr3_nt: TGTGCCAGCAGTTTCCCGGGACTAGCGGGAAGCTATGAGCAGTTCTTC
cdr3_aa: CASSFPGLAGSYEQFF

j_call: TRBJ2-1
clone_size: NA
d_call: TRBD2
v_call: TRBV9
cdr3_nt: TGTGCCAGCAGCGTAGAAAACTCCGGGACTAGCGGGAGGTATGAGCAGTTCTTC
cdr3_aa: CASSVENSGTSGRYEQFF

j_call: TRBJ1-5
clone_size: NA
d_call: NA
v_call: TRBV20-1
cdr3_nt: TGCAGTGCTAGAGATCTCAGGGGTGGGTATCAGCCCCAGCATTTT
cdr3_aa: CSARDLRGGYQPQHF

j_call: TRBJ2-1
clone_size: few
d_call: TRBD2
v_call: TRBV5-1
cdr3_nt: TGCGCCAGCAGCTTGGCCGAATTTCAGCTAGCGGCTGAGCAGTTCTTC
cdr3_aa: CASSLAEFQLAAEQFF

j_call: TRBJ1-4
clone_size: NA
d_call: TRBD1
v_call: TRBV7-6
cdr3_nt: TGTGCCAGCAGCTCGACAGGGGGTATTGAAAAACTGTTTTTT
cdr3_aa: CASSSTGGIEKLFF

j_call: TRBJ1-4
clone_size: NA
d_call: TRBD1
v_call: TRBV7-9
cdr3_nt: TGTGCCAGCACGCGACAGGGGAATGAAAAACTGTTTTTT
cdr3_aa: CASTRQGNEKLFF

j_call: TRBJ2-3
clone_size: NA
d_call: NA
v_call: TRBV28
cdr3_nt: TGTGCCAGCAGCCACACTCCTATACACACAGATACGCAGTATTTT
cdr3_aa: CASSHTPIHTDTQYF

j_call: TRBJ1-2
clone_size: NA
d_call: NA
v_call: TRBV2
cdr3_nt: TGTGCCAGCAGTGAAGCGCTTCCGGGGTCCTATGGCTACACCTTC
cdr3_aa: CASSEALPGSYGYTF

j_call: TRBJ2-3
clone_size: few
d_call: TRBD2
v_call: TRBV29-1
cdr3_nt: TGCAGCGTTGATCGGGGAGGGGGCACAGATACGCAGTATTTT
cdr3_aa: CSVDRGGGTDTQYF

j_call: TRBJ2-7
clone_size: NA
d_call: NA
v_call: TRBV12-3/TRBV12-4
cdr3_nt: TGTGCCAGCAGAAAGCGCCCATCCTACGAGCAGTACTTC
cdr3_aa: CASRKRPSYEQYF

j_call: TRBJ1-2
clone_size: few
d_call: NA
v_call: TRBV5-1
cdr3_nt: TGCGCCAGCAGCGATGTCCGGGGGAAGATCTATGGCTACACCTTC
cdr3_aa: CASSDVRGKIYGYTF

j_call: TRBJ1-2
clone_size: NA
d_call: NA
v_call: TRBV5-1
cdr3_nt: TGCGCCAGCACCCCCGGGACAACTAACTATGGCTACACCTTC
cdr3_aa: CASTPGTTNYGYTF

j_call: TRBJ2-7
clone_size: many
d_call: NA
v_call: TRBV7-9
cdr3_nt: TGTGCCAGCAGCTTAGGAATCACGAGGCTAGCGACCAACTACGAGCAGTACTTC
cdr3_aa: CASSLGITRLATNYEQYF

j_call: TRBJ2-5
clone_size: NA
d_call: NA
v_call: TRBV3-1
cdr3_nt: TGTGCCAGCACCCAAAGGGGTCGAGAGACCCAGTACTTC
cdr3_aa: CASTQRGRETQYF

j_call: TRBJ2-1
clone_size: NA
d_call: TRBD1
v_call: TRBV29-1
cdr3_nt: TGCAGCACGGGACAGGGGGAGAAGAATGAGCAGTTCTTC
cdr3_aa: CSTGQGEKNEQFF

j_call: TRBJ2-1
clone_size: few
d_call: TRBD1
v_call: TRBV27
cdr3_nt: TGTGCCAGCAGTTTCACTGCGACAGGGGCACGACAGTTCTTC
cdr3_aa: CASSFTATGARQFF

j_call: TRBJ2-7
clone_size: NA
d_call: TRBD2
v_call: TRBV6-5
cdr3_nt: TGTGCCAGCAGTTACTCAGTAGCGGGGAGCTCCTACGAGCAGTACTTC
cdr3_aa: CASSYSVAGSSYEQYF

j_call: TRBJ1-6
clone_size: many
d_call: NA
v_call: TRBV7-2
cdr3_nt: TGTGCCAGCAGCTTGGGCCCCTATAATTCACCCCTCCACTTT
cdr3_aa: CASSLGPYNSPLHF

j_call: TRBJ2-5
clone_size: NA
d_call: TRBD2
v_call: TRBV7-2
cdr3_nt: TGTGCCAGCAGCTTAGCCGGGACTAGAGTACAAGAGACCCAGTACTTC
cdr3_aa: CASSLAGTRVQETQYF

j_call: TRBJ1-5
clone_size: NA
d_call: NA
v_call: TRBV24-1
cdr3_nt: TGTGCCACCGATTCGACAGAAGAAGATCAGCCCCAGCATTTT
cdr3_aa: CATDSTEEDQPQHF

j_call: TRBJ2-7
clone_size: NA
d_call: TRBD2
v_call: TRBV20-1
cdr3_nt: TGCAGTGCTCGACCGGGACTAGCAACCTACGAGCAGTACTTC
cdr3_aa: CSARPGLATYEQYF

j_call: TRBJ1-2
clone_size: few
d_call: TRBD1
v_call: TRBV6-1
cdr3_nt: TGTGCCAGCAGTGAAGCGAGGACAGGGGGCGCGTATGGCTACACCTTC
cdr3_aa: CASSEARTGGAYGYTF

j_call: TRBJ1-5
clone_size: NA
d_call: TRBD1
v_call: TRBV20-1
cdr3_nt: TGCAGTGCTAGTTGGACAGGCGAAAATCAGCCCCAGCATTTT
cdr3_aa: CSASWTGENQPQHF

j_call: TRBJ2-1
clone_size: few
d_call: NA
v_call: TRBV20-1
cdr3_nt: TGCAGTGCTCCGAACTGGGGAGAGCAGTTCTTC
cdr3_aa: CSAPNWGEQFF

j_call: TRBJ2-7
clone_size: many
d_call: TRBD2
v_call: TRBV12-3/TRBV12-4
cdr3_nt: TGTGCCAGCAGTTTGACTAGCGGGGACGAGCAGTACTTC
cdr3_aa: CASSLTSGDEQYF

j_call: TRBJ1-1
clone_size: NA
d_call: TRBD1
v_call: TRBV6-5
cdr3_nt: TGTGCCAGCAGTTACCAGGGGGTGGGGGCTGAAGCTTTCTTT
cdr3_aa: CASSYQGVGAEAFF

j_call: TRBJ2-2
clone_size: NA
d_call: NA
v_call: TRBV2
cdr3_nt: TGTGCCAGCAGGACGCTCCGGGGGACCGGGGAGCTGTTTTTT
cdr3_aa: CASRTLRGTGELFF

j_call: TRBJ2-7
clone_size: NA
d_call: TRBD1
v_call: TRBV7-9
cdr3_nt: TGTGCCAGCAGCAATTCGGGACAGAGCTCCTACGAGCAGTACTTC
cdr3_aa: CASSNSGQSSYEQYF

j_call: TRBJ2-1
clone_size: NA
d_call: TRBD1
v_call: TRBV5-1
cdr3_nt: TGCGCCAGCAGTGCAGGGGGCGGCTACGAGCAGTTCTTC
cdr3_aa: CASSAGGGYEQFF

j_call: TRBJ2-7
clone_size: NA
d_call: NA
v_call: TRBV7-9
cdr3_nt: TGTGCCAGCAGCTTAGTCACGGGAACCTACAATGAGCAGTACTTC
cdr3_aa: CASSLVTGTYNEQYF

j_call: TRBJ1-4
clone_size: NA
d_call: TRBD1
v_call: TRBV5-1
cdr3_nt: TGCGCCAGCAGCTTGACAGGGGGCTCGGCTAATGAAAAACTGTTTTTT
cdr3_aa: CASSLTGGSANEKLFF

j_call: TRBJ2-1
clone_size: NA
d_call: TRBD2
v_call: TRBV9
cdr3_nt: TGTGCCAGCAGCGTAACTAGCGGGAGTAAGGGTCTATTCGTGCAGTTCTTC
cdr3_aa: CASSVTSGSKGLFVQFF

j_call: TRBJ2-7
clone_size: few
d_call: NA
v_call: TRBV20-1
cdr3_nt: TGCAGTGCTAGAGCCCGAGCTAGCCCGGACTACGAGCAGTACTTC
cdr3_aa: CSARARASPDYEQYF

j_call: TRBJ2-5
clone_size: NA
d_call: NA
v_call: TRBV29-1
cdr3_nt: TGCAGCGTTGAAATGTTCAGGCTGCGAGAGACCCAGTACTTC
cdr3_aa: CSVEMFRLRETQYF